This T cell receptor beta chain originates from a study of blood T cell repertoires in COVID-19. About the research overall: Collection of acute and convalescent COVID-19 samples took place in the United States, Italy and Spain. Sample material is recorded as cDNA or gDNA derived from T cells, B-cell-depleted T cells, or PBMCs.

V was cut by 4 bases and J by 0 bases, with 9 bases left in between. The CDR3 covers 14 residues. Germline V gene lookup returns CDR1 SGHRS and CDR2 YFSETQ. In the study's own analysis: Nucleated cell counts were estimated from reference gene primer amplification. Generated by immunoSEQ multiplex PCR, the TCRdb table keeps only in-frame clones and is missing some. V, J and clone size are those of that table, while D and trimming were read from the DNA. The sample lists about 140,000 clones; about four fifths were seen once. This receptor was taken from a human donor in a cohort sampled during active COVID-19. The source material was peripheral blood. This chain joins TRBV5-1 and TRBJ2-3; tentatively, D is TRBD2 (6 bases). CDR3 bases: TGCGCCAGCAGCCAGGAGGGGAGCACAGATACGCAGTATTTT. Translating it yields CASSQEGSTDTQYF.